Listed below are T cell receptor beta chains from one sample, sequenced in a study of shared clonotypes between healthy human individuals. TCRdb's table, derived via immunoSEQ multiplex PCR, lists solely in-frame clones and lacks some. Of approximately 1.5 million clones listed, 98% are singletons. Sequenced material: naive CD4+ T cells sorted from blood. Receptors were obtained from a man aged 30-40 years in good health. Each CDR3 is given with its conserved first and last residue. D genes are given only for firm matches. The size entry is marked missing in some rows and otherwise reads once, few, many or a size class.

clone size | J gene | V gene | D gene | CDR3 protein | CDR3 DNA
- | TRBJ1-5 | TRBV5-1 | - | CASSLGVASSNQPQHF | TGCGCCAGCAGCTTGGGGGTGGCCTCTAGCAATCAGCCCCAGCATTTT
- | TRBJ2-2 | TRBV19 | TRBD2 | CASNAGVDTGELFF | TGTGCCAGTAACGCGGGAGTGGACACCGGGGAGCTGTTTTTT
- | TRBJ2-5 | TRBV27 | - | CASSPVGTYQETQYF | TGTGCCAGCAGTCCGGTGGGGACTTACCAAGAGACCCAGTACTTC
- | TRBJ2-5 | TRBV18 | - | CASSPWTVKPRSQETQYF | TGTGCCAGCTCACCGTGGACAGTCAAACCAAGGAGCCAAGAGACCCAGTACTTC
- | TRBJ2-3 | TRBV30 | - | CAWTKYVTDTQYF | TGTGCCTGGACTAAGTATGTCACAGATACGCAGTATTTT
once | TRBJ2-7 | TRBV7-9 | TRBD1 | CASSSRRDRATGEQYF | TGTGCCAGCAGTTCCCGCCGGGACAGGGCGACGGGCGAGCAGTACTTC
- | TRBJ2-3 | TRBV28 | - | CASTESPATDTQYF | TGTGCCAGCACTGAATCCCCAGCCACAGATACGCAGTATTTT
once | TRBJ1-2 | TRBV18 | TRBD1 | CASSTEGASNYGYTF | TGTGCCAGCTCAACAGAGGGGGCTTCTAACTATGGCTACACCTTC
- | TRBJ2-4 | TRBV6-6 | - | CATKRTVQAKNIQYF | TGTGCCACCAAAAGGACGGTACAGGCCAAAAACATTCAGTACTTC
- | TRBJ2-5 | TRBV6-6 | - | CASSYTARGAGETQYF | TGTGCCAGCAGTTACACCGCTCGGGGGGCTGGAGAGACCCAGTACTTC
- | TRBJ2-1 | TRBV29-1 | - | CSVRDRRTYNEQFF | TGCAGCGTCCGAGACAGGAGAACCTACAATGAGCAGTTCTTC
- | TRBJ2-5 | TRBV7-6 | - | CASSPQGRTQETQYF | TGTGCCAGCAGCCCCCAGGGGCGGACCCAAGAGACCCAGTACTTC
- | TRBJ1-4 | TRBV18 | - | CASSPRASGEKLFF | TGTGCCAGCTCACCTAGGGCCTCAGGGGAAAAACTGTTTTTT
- | TRBJ2-7 | TRBV4-1 | TRBD1 | CASSQTGTGDYEQYF | TGCGCCAGCAGCCAAACCGGGACAGGGGACTACGAGCAGTACTTC
- | TRBJ2-5 | TRBV5-1 | - | CASSLGGSGEETQYF | TGCGCCAGCAGCTTGGGGGGATCAGGGGAAGAGACCCAGTACTTC
- | TRBJ2-3 | TRBV29-1 | - | CSVRERTSTDTQYF | TGCAGCGTGCGAGAGCGCACTAGCACAGATACGCAGTATTTT
- | TRBJ1-2 | TRBV7-9 | - | CASSLLAGHLYGYTF | TGTGCCAGCAGCTTACTCGCGGGACACCTCTATGGCTACACCTTC
- | TRBJ1-5 | TRBV2 | - | CASDDVSNQPQHF | TGTGCCAGCGACGACGTCAGCAATCAGCCCCAGCATTTT
- | TRBJ2-2 | TRBV6-5 | - | CASSRRPMNTGELFF | TGTGCCAGCAGCCGCCGCCCTATGAACACCGGGGAGCTGTTTTTT
- | TRBJ1-2 | TRBV28 | TRBD1 | CASSGQGAKGYTF | TGTGCCAGCAGTGGACAGGGGGCGAAGGGCTACACCTTC
- | TRBJ1-4 | TRBV5-6 | TRBD1 | CASSLTGSGVGLFF | TGTGCCAGCAGTCTGACAGGGAGCGGAGTGGGACTGTTTTTT
- | TRBJ2-3 | TRBV15 | TRBD2 | CATSRDGLALTDTQYF | TGTGCCACCAGCAGAGATGGACTAGCGCTCACAGATACGCAGTATTTT